A single T cell receptor (beta chain) is shown here with its context. Its specificity is not known. This specimen belongs to a study of human T cells and chemical hapten exposure. Study-wide results and limits: All donors were alopecia patients, so their immunity may differ from that of healthy people.

TCRdb reanalysed the RACE reads using MiXCR and keeps one entry per CDR3 protein. The sample comprises 150,000 to 200,000 distinct CDR3 sequences, 14% of which are singletons, and about 1.7% rests with the top ten. The CDR3 loop spans 15 amino acids. Trimming removed 5 bases from V and 8 bases from J; junction bases left unmatched: 11. The germline gives CDR1 SGHTA, CDR2 FQGNSA. The time point is: patch test 1, 2 weeks after DPC sensitization. Treatment: therapeutic diphenylcyclopropenone sensitization with weekly scalp DPC. Blood sampling preceded each patch test application. Sequenced material: whole blood, taken in connection with sensitization to the hapten diphenylcyclopropenone (DPC). The chain employs TRBV7-2 and TRBJ1-4; 7 bases are shared with TRBD1. The receptor was derived from a woman aged 25 to 39 with alopecia areata. Some clones in this sample may be carry-over from other donors' samples. CDR3 loop: CASSPRGRGEEKLFF. The DNA of the CDR3 is TGTGCCAGCAGCCCCCGGGGCAGGGGGGAGGAAAAACTGTTTTTT. Variable domain in full (rest from reference TRBV7-2 and TRBJ1-4): GAGVSQSPSNKVTEKGKDVELRCDPISGHTALYWYRQSLGQGLEFLIYFQGNSAPDKSGLPSDRFSAERTGGSVSTLTIQRTQQEDSAVYLCASSPRGRGEEKLFFGSGTQLSVL.